This TCR beta chain was documented in a study of blood T cell repertoires in COVID-19. There are 13 residues in the CDR3. Trimming pared 2 bases from V and 5 bases from J, leaving 10 bases between. Germline V gene sequence: CDR1 SGHNT, CDR2 YYREEE (reference sequence). Which cohort a participant joined came from the clinical history participants gave. Two consecutive negative NP/OP PCR tests, clearance, or resolved symptoms defined Cohort 3 recovery. This clone was seen only a few times. Authors' analysis steps: Amplified reference gene primers provided the basis for estimating nucleated cell counts. Clones were sequenced by immunoSEQ multiplex PCR, and TCRdb holds only the in-frame ones, with some missing. The DNA was the basis for D and trimming; V, J and clone size are from that table. The sample yields 140,000 to 150,000 clones, roughly 78% seen once.

This TCR was sampled from a woman between 50 and 59 years old who had recovered from COVID-19. The chain combines TRBV5-4 with TRBJ1-2; D is possibly TRBD1 (6 bases). The sequencing sample was made of PBMCs or T cells enriched from blood (not recorded which). CDR3 in amino acids: CASSLQGVYGYTF. Written as DNA, the CDR3 is TGTGCCAGCAGCTTACAGGGAGTTTATGGCTACACCTTC.